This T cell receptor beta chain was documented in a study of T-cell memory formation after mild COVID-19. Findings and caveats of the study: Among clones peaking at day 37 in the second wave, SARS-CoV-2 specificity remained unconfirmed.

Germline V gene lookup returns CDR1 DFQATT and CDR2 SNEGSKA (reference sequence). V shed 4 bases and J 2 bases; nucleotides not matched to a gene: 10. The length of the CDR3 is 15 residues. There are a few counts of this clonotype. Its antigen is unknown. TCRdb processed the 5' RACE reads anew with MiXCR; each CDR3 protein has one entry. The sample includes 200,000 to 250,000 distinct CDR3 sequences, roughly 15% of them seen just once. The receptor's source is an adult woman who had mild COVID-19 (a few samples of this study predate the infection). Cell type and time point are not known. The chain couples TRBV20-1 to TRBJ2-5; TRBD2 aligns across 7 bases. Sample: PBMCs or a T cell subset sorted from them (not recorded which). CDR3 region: CSAILPGLQQETQYF. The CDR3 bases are TGCAGTGCTATCCTCCCGGGACTACAACAAGAGACCCAGTACTTC.